The sequence of this T cell receptor beta chain was determined in a study of beta chain features in type 1 diabetes. This clone came up a few times. Its antigen remains unknown. Germline CDR1 SGHDN, CDR2 FVKESK. Trimming shortened V by 1 base and J by 3 bases, and 11 bases separated the two germline ends. The length of the CDR3 is 15 residues. The isolated RNA, all of it, was reverse transcribed, so expressed TCRB transcripts were what got sequenced. The protocol was immunoSEQ multiplex PCR, while the TCRdb copy is restricted to in-frame clones and leaves out a portion. The top ten clones hold 0.08% to 0.1% of a sample with 150,000 to 200,000 clones, roughly 60% of them seen once. Study results and limitations: Shorter TCRB CDR3s, moderately but significantly so, were found in Type 1 diabetes patients in all four CD4+ subsets.

The receptor comes from a man aged 25-45 years with type 1 diabetes. Material for sequencing was naive CD4+ T cells from blood. The chain uses TRBV14 and TRBJ2-3; a weak D match, TRBD1 (5 bases). The CDR3 DNA reads as TGTGCCAGCAGCCAAGTAGCAGGGATTACAGATACGCAGTATTTT. Translated: CASSQVAGITDTQYF.